This T cell receptor beta chain was observed in a study of T cell responses to AZD1222 COVID-19 vaccine. This clone was counted a single time. Antigen: not known. J lost 4 bases, V lost 3 bases, and 12 bases had no gene match. Per the germline V gene, CDR1 is KGHSH and CDR2 is LQKENI. The CDR3 has 17 amino acids. Assay used: immunoSEQ multiplex PCR; TCRdb lists only in-frame clones, some missing. Of around 80,000 clones detected, around 93% appear once; the ten largest clones hold 8%. Regarding the study as a whole: Spike-specific TCR breadth and depth grew following two AZD1222 doses.

The sequence came from an adult who received the AZD1222 COVID-19 vaccine. The chain combines TRBV18 with TRBJ2-7, with 10 bases identical to TRBD2. Material: peripheral blood, obtained 28 days after the second AZD1222 dose. In DNA form, the CDR3 reads TGTGCCAGCTCACCTAGGACTAGCGGACAGTCGTATTACGAGCAGTACTTC. It codes for CASSPRTSGQSYYEQYF. Using reference TRBV18 and TRBJ2-7 for the parts outside the CDR3, the full variable domain is NAGVMQNPRHLVRRRGQEARLRCSPMKGHSHVYWYRQLPEEGLKFMVYLQKENIIDESGMPKERFSAEFPKEGPSILRIQQVVRGDSAAYFCASSPRTSGQSYYEQYFGPGTRLTVT.